Following are 10 T cell receptor beta chains from one sample sequenced in a study of cytomegalovirus exposure and HLA in healthy donors. PCR involved 60 Vbeta and 13 Jbeta primers. Sequenced by immunoSEQ multiplex PCR; TCRdb stores in-frame clones only, minus some. The sample holds approximately 110,000 clones; about four fifths are singletons and the top ten take about 12%. The sample consisted of PBMCs. These receptors came from an older woman in good health and CMV-seropositive.

This clone has just a few counts. The J gene is TRBJ2-3, the V gene TRBV7-9, with 13 bases lining up with TRBD2. CDR3 length: 16 amino acids. Losses at the gene ends were 5 bases for V and 1 base for J; bases not matched to a gene: 3. Germline V gene data show CDR1 as SEHNR and CDR2 as FQNEAQ (reference sequence). The CDR3 loop reads CASSITSGGGTDTQYF. CDR3 coding DNA: TGTGCCAGCAGCATCACTAGCGGGGGGGGCACAGATACGCAGTATTTT.

This rearrangement joins TRBV7-3 to TRBJ2-7, with 10 bases aligning to TRBD2. The junction had 9 bases not matched to a gene; V was cut back by 2 bases and J by 5 bases. This CDR3 spans 16 amino acids. Germline lookup yields CDR1 SGHTA and CDR2 FQGTGA. CDR3 in DNA: TGTGCCAGCAGCTTAGGTCCTCCTAGCGGGAGTAACGAGCAGTACTTC. Its translation is CASSLGPPSGSNEQYF.

The gene calls are TRBV5-5 and TRBJ1-3; a weak D match, TRBD1 (6 bases). Trimming stripped 7 bases from V and 0 bases from J, with 14 bases between. Per the germline V gene, CDR1 is SGHKS and CDR2 is YYEKEE (reference sequence). The CDR3 contains 15 residues. CDR3 nucleotides: TGTGCCAGCCGGCGGACAGAAAACTCTGGAAACACCATATATTTT. Translating it yields CASRRTENSGNTIYF.

The chain is built from TRBV7-2 and TRBJ2-1, with D possibly TRBD2 on 7 matching bases. Germline lookup yields CDR1 SGHTA and CDR2 FQGNSA. This CDR3 has 16 residues. With 2 bases removed from V and 7 bases from J, the gap between germline ends came to 18 bases. In nucleotides, the CDR3 is TGTGCCAGCAGCTTATCGGGGCGGGGGCCGGTGAATGAGCAGTTCTTC. Its protein product is CASSLSGRGPVNEQFF.

The rearrangement joins TRBV30 to TRBJ1-5; D uncertain. V gave up 2 bases and J gave up 2 bases, with 16 bases separating them. Germline values: CDR1 GTSNPN, CDR2 SVGIG (reference sequence). The length of the CDR3 is 16 residues. Here the CDR3 DNA reads TGTGCCTGGAGTCCCCCCCCCAGGAGGGGCAATCAGCCCCAGCATTTT. It translates to CAWSPPPRRGNQPQHF.

This CDR3 is CAINHWGGGRTYNEQFF. In DNA form, the CDR3 reads TGTGCCATCAACCATTGGGGGGGAGGGCGGACCTACAATGAGCAGTTCTTC. The chain couples TRBV7-3 to TRBJ2-1; TRBD2 matches at 7 bases. This CDR3 is built from 17 residues. V gave up 10 bases and J gave up 2 bases; unmatched junction bases: 17. CDR1 and CDR2 from the germline V gene are SGHTA and FQGTGA.

The CDR3 DNA reads TGTGCCAGCAGGGACAGGGTTACCAATCAGCCCCAGCATTTT. This codes for CASRDRVTNQPQHF. This chain joins TRBV2 and TRBJ1-5; TRBD1 agrees at 8 bases. V lost 6 bases to trimming and J lost 3 bases; unmatched junction nucleotides: 4. The length of the CDR3 is 14 residues. In germline, CDR1 is SNHLY, CDR2 FYNNEI.

The chain uses TRBV28 and TRBJ2-7; D gene ambiguous. The V gene's germline CDR1 is MDHEN and CDR2 SYDVKM. The CDR3 length is 14 residues. V gave up 3 bases and J gave up 2 bases, with 11 bases separating them. CDR3 in DNA: TGTGCCAGCAGTTTCCCGCAGGCCCCCTACGAGCAGTACTTC. Protein product: CASSFPQAPYEQYF.

V is TRBV27 and J is TRBJ2-5; 8 positions agree with TRBD1. The CDR3 has 15 residues. Losses at the gene ends were 5 bases for V and 5 bases for J; bases not matched to a gene: 10. Germline-derived CDR1 and CDR2 are MNHEY and SMNVEV (reference sequence). CDR3 loop: CASSLSGTGFETQYF. The CDR3 region has the DNA TGTGCCAGCAGTCTCTCCGGGACAGGTTTTGAGACCCAGTACTTC.

This chain connects TRBV7-2 to TRBJ2-2; D possibly corresponds to TRBD1 (6 bases). CDR1 is SGHTA, CDR2 FQGNSA, per germline. The V end lost 0 bases, the J end lost 7 bases, and 15 bases lay between the germline ends. CDR3 length: 16 amino acids. Here the CDR3 reads CASSLAANRANGELFF. CDR3 DNA sequence: TGTGCCAGCAGCTTAGCAGCAAACAGGGCGAACGGGGAGCTGTTTTTT.